This T cell receptor beta chain originates from a study of T cell responses to AZD1222 COVID-19 vaccine. Study observations and caveats: Two doses of AZD1222 preceded a rise in Spike-specific TCR breadth and depth. Only five or six people who got AZD1222 tested seropositive at baseline. In a largely white British group with more females than males, clonal diversity was possibly underestimated.

V was cut by 4 bases and J by 10 bases, with 14 bases left in between. Per germline, CDR1 SQVTM and CDR2 ANQGSEA. The CDR3 is 12 residues long. Sequencing used immunoSEQ multiplex PCR; TCRdb keeps in-frame clones, though not all of them. The sample consists of 90,000 to 95,000 clones, around 87% of them appearing once. Of note for this clone: What it binds is unknown.

The sample consisted of peripheral blood, taken 28 days after the second AZD1222 dose. This TCR derives from an adult who received the AZD1222 COVID-19 vaccine. The V call is TRBV29-1, the J call TRBJ2-1, with D possibly TRBD1 on 6 matching bases. In DNA form, the CDR3 reads TGCAGCGTTGCTGTAACCGGGACAGAGCAGTTCTTC. Translated, it gives CSVAVTGTEQFF.